Listed here are 12 T cell receptor beta chains from one sample, sequenced in a study of T cell changes during pregnancy in multiple sclerosis. Clones were sequenced by immunoSEQ multiplex PCR, and TCRdb holds only the in-frame ones, with some missing. In the table there are 70,000 or so clones, around 90% of which are singletons. Sequenced material: CD4+ T cells from peripheral blood mononuclear cells, taken after pregnancy. All receptors derive from a female donor with multiple sclerosis, enrolled in a pregnancy study.

The chain recombines TRBV5-4 with TRBJ2-6; TRBD2 is a possible D gene (7 bases). This CDR3 region has 15 residues. The germline CDR1 and CDR2 sequences are SGHNT and YYREEE (reference sequence). Trimming left V 0 bases short and J 9 bases short, with 13 bases between. The DNA of the CDR3 is TGTGCCAGCAGCTTGGGGGGGGGCCAGGACAACGTCCTGACTTTC. This sequence encodes CASSLGGGQDNVLTF.

The chain links TRBV5-6 to TRBJ1-2; 7 bases match TRBD1. The CDR3 length is 15 residues. CDR1 is SGHDT and CDR2 is YYEEEE in the germline V gene. The junction had 8 bases not matched to a gene; V was cut back by 1 base and J by 5 bases. The CDR3 DNA is TGTGCCAGCAGCTTGAACGGGGGACAGAGTTATGGCTACACCTTC. Encoded protein: CASSLNGGQSYGYTF. The full variable domain, with the rest looked up from reference TRBV5-6 and TRBJ1-2, is DAGVTQSPTHLIKTRGQQVTLRCSPKSGHDTVSWYQQALGQGPQFIFQYYEEEERQRGNFPDRFSGHQFPNYSSELNVNALLLGDSALYLCASSLNGGQSYGYTFGSGTRLTVV.

The CDR3 bases are TGTGCCACCCCGCGGCCAGGGGGCCAGTCTAATGAAAAACTGTTTTTT. Its translation is CATPRPGGQSNEKLFF. The chain uses TRBV21-1 and TRBJ1-4; the D call in the table, TRBD1, was not verified against the DNA. TRBV21-1 is described as a pseudogene. The CDR3 loop spans 16 amino acids.

The chain employs TRBV2 and TRBJ1-1, with 8 bases fitting TRBD1. The germline V gene encodes CDR1 SNHLY and CDR2 FYNNEI. The junction had 3 bases not matched to a gene; V was cut back by 2 bases and J by 1 base. This CDR3 contains 15 residues. CDR3 in DNA: TGTGCCAGCAGTGAACCGCAGGGGGCGAACACTGAAGCTTTCTTT. Translation: CASSEPQGANTEAFF.

V usage is TRBV30 and J usage is TRBJ2-3, with a weak D call TRBD2 (5 bases). The germline CDR1 and CDR2 sequences are GTSNPN and SVGIG (reference sequence). The CDR3 has 15 residues. Trimming stripped 0 bases from V and 0 bases from J, with 10 bases between. CDR3 region: CAWSVSRTSTDTQYF. CDR3 in DNA: TGTGCCTGGAGTGTATCCCGGACTAGCACAGATACGCAGTATTTT. Full variable domain (rest looked up from reference TRBV30 and TRBJ2-3): SQTIHQWPATLVQPVGSPLSLECTVEGTSNPNLYWYRQAAGRGLQLLFYSVGIGQISSEVPQNLSASRPQDRQFILSSKKLLLSDSGFYLCAWSVSRTSTDTQYFGPGTRLTVL.

This chain uses TRBV5-1 with TRBJ1-2; 7 bases fit TRBD1. Germline loops: CDR1 SGHRS, CDR2 YFSETQ. The CDR3 runs to 14 residues. J gave up 8 bases and V 0 bases, and 7 bases lay outside the gene matches. The CDR3 coding sequence is TGCGCCAGCAGCTTGGCGCAGGGGGTTGAAGGCTACACCTTC. It yields the protein CASSLAQGVEGYTF.

The genes are TRBV2 and TRBJ1-6; 7 bases are a match to TRBD1. In germline, CDR1 is SNHLY, CDR2 FYNNEI. The CDR3 runs to 15 residues. Trimming removed 1 base from V and 6 bases from J; junction bases left unmatched: 3. The CDR3 DNA sequence: TGTGCCAGCAGTGAAGGGGCAGGGGGTAATTCACCCCTCCACTTT. It specifies CASSEGAGGNSPLHF.

The rearrangement uses TRBV27 and TRBJ1-2; no definite D call. Germline loops: CDR1 MNHEY, CDR2 SMNVEV (reference sequence). This CDR3 comprises 17 residues. Trimming took 5 bases from V and 1 from J, leaving 20 bases between them. The DNA of the CDR3 is TGTGCCAGCAGTACCGTCCATGGAGCCACCCGTAACTATGGCTACACCTTC. This encodes CASSTVHGATRNYGYTF.

Concerning this clone itself: Germline is not matched at one junction end, which may reflect a read error. This chain uses TRBV5-1 with TRBJ2-5, with 9 bases identical to TRBD1. The CDR3 extends over 13 amino acids. The germline gives CDR1 SGHRS, CDR2 YFSETQ. The CDR3 DNA reads as TGCGCCAGTACAGGGGGCGCGGCAGAGGCCCAGTACTTC. Amino acid sequence: CASTGGAAEAQYF.

This chain uses TRBV7-9 with TRBJ1-1; TRBD1 agrees at 8 bases. Losses at the gene ends were 3 bases for V and 10 bases for J; bases not matched to a gene: 4. Germline assignment: CDR1 SEHNR and CDR2 FQNEAQ (reference sequence). The CDR3 is 12 residues long. CDR3 protein: CASSFPDRVAFF. DNA of the CDR3: TGTGCCAGCAGCTTCCCGGACAGGGTAGCTTTCTTT.

V gene TRBV5-1 combines with J gene TRBJ2-1; D is unclear. V shed 4 bases and J shed 4 bases, with 15 bases lying between them. The germline V gene encodes CDR1 SGHRS and CDR2 YFSETQ. The CDR3 is 15 residues long. The CDR3: CASSRSDAQYNEQFF. CDR3 DNA sequence: TGCGCCAGCAGCAGGAGCGATGCTCAGTACAATGAGCAGTTCTTC. The entire variable domain, with the rest obtained from reference TRBV5-1 and TRBJ2-1, is as follows: KAGVTQTPRYLIKTRGQQVTLSCSPISGHRSVSWYQQTPGQGLQFLFEYFSETQRNKGNFPGRFSGRQFSNSRSEMNVSTLELGDSALYLCASSRSDAQYNEQFFGPGTRLTVL.

The chain has TRBV18 and TRBJ2-2, with TRBD1 matching 8 bases. The germline CDR1 and CDR2 sequences are KGHSH and LQKENI. The CDR3 contains 13 residues. J lost 5 bases, V lost 6 bases, and 2 bases had no gene match. The CDR3 loop is CASSRQGTGELFF. Written as DNA, the CDR3 is TGTGCCAGCTCTCGACAGGGGACCGGGGAGCTGTTTTTT.